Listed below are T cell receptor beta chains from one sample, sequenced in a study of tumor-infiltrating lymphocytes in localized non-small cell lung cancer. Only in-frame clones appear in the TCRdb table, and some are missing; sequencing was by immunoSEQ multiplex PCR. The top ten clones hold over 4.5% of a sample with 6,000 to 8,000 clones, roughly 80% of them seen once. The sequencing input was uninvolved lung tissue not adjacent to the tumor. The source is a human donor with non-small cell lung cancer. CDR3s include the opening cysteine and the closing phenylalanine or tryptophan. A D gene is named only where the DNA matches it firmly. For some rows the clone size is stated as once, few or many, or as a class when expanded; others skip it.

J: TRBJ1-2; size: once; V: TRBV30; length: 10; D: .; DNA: TGTGCCTGCGCAAACTATGGCTACACCTTC; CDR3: CACANYGYTF
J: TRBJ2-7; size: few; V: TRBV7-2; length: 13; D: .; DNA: TGTGCCAGCAGCCGCGGCCTTACGGGGGAGCAGTACTTC; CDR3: CASSRGLTGEQYF
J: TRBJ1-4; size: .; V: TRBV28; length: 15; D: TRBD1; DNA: TGTGCCAGCAGCTCCCGGGGACAGCTTAATGAAAAACTGTTTTTT; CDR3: CASSSRGQLNEKLFF
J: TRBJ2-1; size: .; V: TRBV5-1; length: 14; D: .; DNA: TGCGCCAGCAGCCCGGACCGGGCACTAGCTTCGCAGTTCTTC; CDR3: CASSPDRALASQFF
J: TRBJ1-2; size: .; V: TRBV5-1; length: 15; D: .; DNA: TGCGCCAGCAGCTTGAGTTCTGGGGCAGTCTATGGCTACACCTTC; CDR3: CASSLSSGAVYGYTF
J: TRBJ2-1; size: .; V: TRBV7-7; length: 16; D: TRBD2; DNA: TGTGCCAGCAGCCCTTCTAGCGGGAGAGGATACAATGAGCAGTTCTTC; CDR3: CASSPSSGRGYNEQFF
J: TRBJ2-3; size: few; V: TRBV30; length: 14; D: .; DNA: TGTGCCTGGAGTGTACTGGGGTTCACAGATACGCAGTATTTT; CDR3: CAWSVLGFTDTQYF
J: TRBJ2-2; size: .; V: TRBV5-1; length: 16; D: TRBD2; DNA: TGCGCCAGCAGCTTCGCGGCTAGCGGGAGGAGAAGGGAGCTGTTTTTT; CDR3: CASSFAASGRRRELFF
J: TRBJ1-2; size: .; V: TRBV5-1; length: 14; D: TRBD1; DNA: TGCGCCAGCAGCAATGGACAGGAGGACTATGGCTACACCTTC; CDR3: CASSNGQEDYGYTF
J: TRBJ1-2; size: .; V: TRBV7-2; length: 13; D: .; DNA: TGTGCCGGAGAGGTTGGGGGCGGCTATGGCTACACCTTC; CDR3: CAGEVGGGYGYTF
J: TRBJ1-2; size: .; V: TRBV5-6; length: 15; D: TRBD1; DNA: TGTGCCAGCAGCCCCAGAACAGGGGCCCGAGGTGGCTACACCTTC; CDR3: CASSPRTGARGGYTF
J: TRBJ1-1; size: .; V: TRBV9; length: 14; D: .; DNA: TGTGCCAGCAGCGTCTCGCCAACGAACACTGAAGCTTTCTTT; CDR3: CASSVSPTNTEAFF
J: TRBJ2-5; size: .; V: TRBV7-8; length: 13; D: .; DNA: TGTGCCAGCAGCTTTTCCCGGCAAGAGACCCAGTACTTC; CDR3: CASSFSRQETQYF
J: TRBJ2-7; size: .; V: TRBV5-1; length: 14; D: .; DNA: TGCGCCAGCAGCTTGCTTCAGGGACCCTACGAGCAGTACTTC; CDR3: CASSLLQGPYEQYF
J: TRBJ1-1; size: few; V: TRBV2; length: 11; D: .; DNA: TGTGCCAGCAGCGAGTACACTGAAGCTTTCTTT; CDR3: CASSEYTEAFF
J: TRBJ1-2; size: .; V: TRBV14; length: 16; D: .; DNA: TGTGCCAGCAGCCACCTCGGTGGGGGAAGGCGGGTTGGCTACACCTTC; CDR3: CASSHLGGGRRVGYTF
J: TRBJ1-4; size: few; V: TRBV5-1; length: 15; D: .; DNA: TGCGCCAGCAGCTTGGAAGGGGGGTTAGATGAAAAACTGTTTTTT; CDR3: CASSLEGGLDEKLFF
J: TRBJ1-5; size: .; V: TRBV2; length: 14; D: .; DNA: TGTGCCAGCAGTGTTAGCAGGGTCAATCAGCCCCAGCATTTT; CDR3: CASSVSRVNQPQHF
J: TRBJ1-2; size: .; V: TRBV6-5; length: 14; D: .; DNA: TGTGCCAGCAGCTATCCGGCCTTAGCTCCCGGCTACACCTTC; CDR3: CASSYPALAPGYTF
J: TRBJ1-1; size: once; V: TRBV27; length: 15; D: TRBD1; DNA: TGTGCCAGCAGTCCATGGGACAGGAGGAACACTGAAGCTTTCTTT; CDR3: CASSPWDRRNTEAFF
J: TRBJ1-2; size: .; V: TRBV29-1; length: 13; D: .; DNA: TGCAGCGTTCTCCCCCGGGAGAACTATGGCTACACCTTC; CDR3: CSVLPRENYGYTF
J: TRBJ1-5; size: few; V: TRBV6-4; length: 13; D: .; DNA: TGTGCCAGCAGTGGGAGTAGCAATCAGCCCCAGCATTTT; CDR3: CASSGSSNQPQHF
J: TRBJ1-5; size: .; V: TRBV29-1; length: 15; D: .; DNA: TGCAGCGTTGAGGGCGGCTCCGGAGGCAATCAGCCCCAGCATTTT; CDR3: CSVEGGSGGNQPQHF
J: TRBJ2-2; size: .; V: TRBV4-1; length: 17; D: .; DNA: TGCGCCAGCAGCCAAGATCGGCCAGGGATATCTACCGGGGAGCTGTTTTTT; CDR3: CASSQDRPGISTGELFF
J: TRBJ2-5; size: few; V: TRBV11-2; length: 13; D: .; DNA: TGTGCCAGTGCGTCCTCCATTCAAGAGACCCAGTACTTC; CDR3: CASASSIQETQYF
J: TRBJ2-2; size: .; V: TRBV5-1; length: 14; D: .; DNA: TGCGCCAGCAGCCCACAGGGGAACACCGGGGAGCTGTTTTTT; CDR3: CASSPQGNTGELFF
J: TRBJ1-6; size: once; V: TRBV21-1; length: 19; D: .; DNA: TGTGCCAGCAGCAAAGAACAGGTCGAACCGGCAAACCAAAATTCACCCCTCCACTTT; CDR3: CASSKEQVEPANQNSPLHF
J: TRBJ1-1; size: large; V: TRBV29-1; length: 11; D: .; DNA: TGCAGCGTTCCCATTCTCACTGAAGCTTTCTTT; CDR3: CSVPILTEAFF
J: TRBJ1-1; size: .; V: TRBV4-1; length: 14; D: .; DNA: TGCGCCAGCAGCCAAGTTGGCGGGTCCACTGAAGCTTTCTTT; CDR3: CASSQVGGSTEAFF
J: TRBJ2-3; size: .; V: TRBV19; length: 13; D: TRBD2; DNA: TGTGCCAGTAGGGGTAGCGGGACAGATACGCAGTATTTT; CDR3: CASRGSGTDTQYF
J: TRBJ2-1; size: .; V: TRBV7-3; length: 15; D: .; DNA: TGTGCCAGCAGCCTTGGGGTCGTTTCCTACAATGAGCAGTTCTTC; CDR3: CASSLGVVSYNEQFF
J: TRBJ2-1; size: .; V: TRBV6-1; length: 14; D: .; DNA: TGTGCCAGCACCTCAACCCAGGGGAGCAATGAGCAGTTCTTC; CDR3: CASTSTQGSNEQFF
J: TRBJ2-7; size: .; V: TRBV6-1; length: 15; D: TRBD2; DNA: TGTGCCAGCAGGGCAAGCGGGAGTATAACCTACGAGCAGTACTTC; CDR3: CASRASGSITYEQYF
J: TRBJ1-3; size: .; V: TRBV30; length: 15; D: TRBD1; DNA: TGTGCCTGGGCCCCGGGACAGCTCTCTGGAAACACCATATATTTT; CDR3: CAWAPGQLSGNTIYF
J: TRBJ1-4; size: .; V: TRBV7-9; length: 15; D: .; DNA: TGTGCCAGCAGCCAACAACAGGGTACTAATGAAAAACTGTTTTTT; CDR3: CASSQQQGTNEKLFF
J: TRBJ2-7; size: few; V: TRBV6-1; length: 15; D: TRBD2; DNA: TGTGCCAGCAGTGAACGGGCGGGGGGACCCTACGAGCAGTACTTC; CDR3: CASSERAGGPYEQYF
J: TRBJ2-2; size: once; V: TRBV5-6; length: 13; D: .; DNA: TGTGCCAGCAGCTTGGCCCCAGCCGGGGAGCTGTTTTTT; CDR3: CASSLAPAGELFF
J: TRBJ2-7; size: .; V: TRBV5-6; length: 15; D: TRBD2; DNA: TGTGCCAGCAGCTTGGGCGGGACTAGAGACGACGAGCAGTACTTC; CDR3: CASSLGGTRDDEQYF
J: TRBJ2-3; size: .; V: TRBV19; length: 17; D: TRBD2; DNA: TGTGCCAGTAGTATAGATCTAGCGGGGGGGGTCACAGATACGCAGTATTTT; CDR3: CASSIDLAGGVTDTQYF
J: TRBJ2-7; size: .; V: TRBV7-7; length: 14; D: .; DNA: TGTGCTAGCAGCGCGATCCGGGAGCTCTACGAGCAGTACTTC; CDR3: CASSAIRELYEQYF
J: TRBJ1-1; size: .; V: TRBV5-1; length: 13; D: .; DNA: TGCGCCAGCAGCTCGGGACACGCACTTGAAGCTTTCTTT; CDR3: CASSSGHALEAFF
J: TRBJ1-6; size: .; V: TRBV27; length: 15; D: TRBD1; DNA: TGTGCCAGCAAGAAGGGGACAGCTTATAATTCACCCCTCCACTTT; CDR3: CASKKGTAYNSPLHF
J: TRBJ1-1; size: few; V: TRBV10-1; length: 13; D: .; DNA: TGCGCCAGCAGTTACAGGGATGACACTGAAGCTTTCTTT; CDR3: CASSYRDDTEAFF
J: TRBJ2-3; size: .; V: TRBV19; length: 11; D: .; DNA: TGTGCCAGTAGTCACACAGATACGCAGTATTTT; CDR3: CASSHTDTQYF
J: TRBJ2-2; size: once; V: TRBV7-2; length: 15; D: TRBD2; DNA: TGTGCCAGCAGCTTAGGGCTAGCGGAGGCCGGGGAGCTGTTTTTT; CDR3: CASSLGLAEAGELFF